Here is one T cell receptor (beta chain) with its context. Generated by immunoSEQ multiplex PCR, the TCRdb table keeps only in-frame clones and is missing some. The sample includes tens of thousands of clones, under 90% of them seen just once. The source of the sample is a study of T cell clonotyping in hematopoietic cell transplantation. Study-level information: Recipients' pretransplant samples followed cytoreduction.

Time point: recipient sample about 28 days before transplant, after cytoreduction. The material was peripheral blood mononuclear cells, obtained before stem cell transplant. The TCR comes from a man in his fifties or sixties with biphenotypic leukemia. Some clones in this sample may be carry-over from other donors' samples.

The CDR3 bases are TGCAGCGTTGAACCTGCCCGCGACAATCAGCCCCAGCATTTT. It yields the protein CSVEPARDNQPQHF. The chain carries TRBV29-1 and TRBJ1-5; no clear D. The germline V gene encodes CDR1 SQVTM and CDR2 ANQGSEA. CDR3 size: 14 residues. Trimming cost V 2 bases and J 3 bases, with 11 bases left between them.